This T cell receptor beta chain was captured in a study of shared clonotypes between healthy human individuals. About this clone: Antigen unknown.

Germline V lookup: CDR1 KGHSH, CDR2 LQKENI. Trimming stripped 6 bases from V and 5 bases from J, with 17 bases between. This CDR3 region has 14 residues. Within Nashville, Tennessee resided all donors, each a Caucasian adult. Overall study results and limits: For naive CD4 cells, roughly 4.6% of clonotypes were shared across a few donors. Clonotypes shared by all four donors outscored non-shared clonotypes in generation probability.

Measured with immunoSEQ multiplex PCR; TCRdb has only the in-frame clones, and not every one. Of 2 million to 2.5 million clones in the sample, 85% to 95% were seen once. The source material was naive CD4+ T cells sorted from blood. Specified subset: CD45RA+ positively selected. This sequence originates from a man aged 18 to 30 in good health. The chain carries TRBV18 and TRBJ2-7, with D maybe TRBD2 (5 bases). CDR3 sequence (DNA): TGTGCCAGCTCCTCTTTTTGGGGAGCCGACGAGCAGTACTTC. This sequence encodes CASSSFWGADEQYF.